This T cell receptor (beta chain) was recorded in a study of vaccination and CD4 T cells after COVID-19 (dated 2022 in TCRdb). About the full investigation: Convalescent patients had a positive SARS-CoV-2 result on nasal swab PCR, and of these patients, several had mild disease and one had severe disease. In the convalescent cohort there were six males and four females, among whom were two Hispanic individuals, seven Caucasians, two Asians and one multiracial person. Each participant got two doses of either the Pfizer-BioNTech BNT162b2 vaccine (n=8) or the Moderna mRNA-1273 vaccine (n=2). Post-COVID blood samples from convalescent patients were collected a median of around 110 days after diagnosis, with a range of roughly 35 to 161 days. The time from the second vaccine dose to post-vaccine blood sampling had a median of roughly 70 days and ranged from roughly 13 to 241 days. Culture stimuli were overlapping spike peptide pools from SARS-CoV-2 and from the common cold coronaviruses HCoV-NL63, HCoV-OC43 and HCoV-229E. As controls, cultures received a CEFX viral epitope pool (the positive control), an HIV-1 Nef peptide pool (the negative control), or no peptide at all. In fewer than 12 COVID-19 convalescent patients and a few infection-naive healthy vaccine recipients, researchers compared the spike-specific CD4+ TCR repertoire from before mRNA vaccination with the repertoire from after.

In the case of this clonotype: Its target antigen remains unknown. It has no much larger one-base neighbor in the sample; base qualities were not kept.

As encoded in the germline V gene, CDR1 is SGHRS while CDR2 is YFSETQ. Trimming at the junction amounts to 3 bases on V and 0 bases on J, and the germline ends lie 6 bases apart. Spanning cysteine to phenylalanine, the CDR3 consists of 13 amino acids. Only the CDR3 DNA stays, 39 bases, in frame from base 1. The paper as a whole reports these results and caveats: Nearly all vaccine-specific clones in convalescent patients (304 of 307) were mono-reactive for SARS-CoV-2 spike rather than cross-reactive with common cold coronaviruses. In convalescent patients, a median roughly 86% of post-vaccine SARS-CoV-2-reactive clones were detected only after vaccination, suggesting vaccine-specific priming. The number of convalescent patients in the study was relatively small, and the study did not examine early timepoints following natural infection. The median count of SARS-CoV-2-reactive clonotypes went up from 20 to 25 after infection to a few dozen after vaccination, although the change was not significant.

Explained via the paper, the treatment or condition label denotes: approximately 11-day PBMC culture with coronavirus spike peptide pools or control peptides (ViraFEST assay). To expand antigen-specific T cells with peptide pools and then pick out the expanded clonotypes through TCR sequencing, the study relied on the ViraFEST assay. The convalescent patients' positive SARS-CoV-2 PCR tests were from March to December 2020, which was before the Alpha, Beta and Delta variants emerged in the United States. Each well held about 2 million PBMCs cultured in IMDM containing approximately 5.3% human AB serum and approximately 9.8 IU/ml IL-2, with about 10 ug/ml peptide pools added. Half of the culture medium was replaced with fresh IL-2-containing medium on days 3 and 7. After 9 to 11 days of culture, CD4+ T cells were isolated by negative selection with the EasySep CD4+ T cell isolation kit. Ficoll-Paque Plus gradient centrifugation was used to isolate PBMCs from whole blood, and the isolated PBMCs were then either used fresh or cryopreserved at -140C. Culture conditions were generally each tested in triplicate wells.

Library creation used PCR. DNA from cultured CD4+ T cells was subjected to TCR sequencing with the Oncomine TCR Beta short-read assay at the Johns Hopkins FTIC core. Genomic DNA was extracted from the cultured CD4+ T cells with the QIAamp micro DNA kit. Oncomine TCR Beta libraries made from cultured CD4+ T cells were pooled using unique dual indexes and sequenced on an Illumina iSeq 100. The authors' analysis ran thus. Non-productive sequences were filtered out, and CDR3s that did not start with C, did not end with F or W, or were shorter than 7 amino acids were discarded. The MANAFEST web application identified antigen-specific clonotypes by comparing peptide-stimulated wells against reference wells and other culture wells. Positive clones required FDR below 0.05, an odds ratio above 5, and productive frequency above 0.1% in at least two of three replicate wells. A clonotype was classed as cross-reactive if the clonotype showed significant expansion both in SARS-CoV-2 spike wells and in at least one common cold coronavirus spike condition. Similarity between CDR3 sequences was evaluated in R version 3.6.1 using Levenshtein distances (stringdist) and unrooted phylogenetic trees (ape). The raw public reads went through TCRdb reprocessing: fastp at Q25, MiXCR clone calling, in-frame beta chains kept. For every CDR3 protein sequence, its rows merge into one entry that carries the most common genes and DNA. For this entry, the V and J calls and clone size follow TCRdb and not the study's own pipeline. The sample profile shows 8,000 to 10,000 distinct CDR3 sequences; around 50% of them were found once. The leading ten clones occupy roughly 20% of the sample.

The receptor was derived from a human donor who had recovered from COVID-19. The rearranged segments are TRBV5-1 and TRBJ1-1; the D gene cannot be resolved reliably. The source material was CD4+ T cells from blood, cultured in vitro. The sequence in DNA is TGCGCCAGCAGCTCAAATCTGAACACTGAAGCTTTCTTT. Translated, it gives CASSSNLNTEAFF.